This T cell receptor beta chain was captured in a study of cytomegalovirus exposure and HLA in healthy donors. The study, taken as a whole, reports: In vitro data verified three CMV-associated chains as specific for CMV antigens. In a later analysis, specific HLA alleles were associated with more than 15,000 TCR beta sequences at a 0.05 false discovery rate. TCR beta chains associated with HLA were, in a later analysis, more clonally expanded than equally common others.

The germline CDR1 and CDR2 sequences are SGHKS and YYEKEE (reference sequence). With 3 bases removed from V and 4 bases from J, the gap between germline ends came to 11 bases. The CDR3 sequence is 14 residues long. A multiplex PCR was run with 60 Vbeta primers and 13 Jbeta primers. Produced via immunoSEQ multiplex PCR; TCRdb's table is partial and in-frame only. The sample carries 97,000 or so clones, 63% recorded once. This clone was picked up one time. Its target is unknown. The source material was PBMCs. The gene calls are TRBV5-5 and TRBJ2-1; D unresolved. This clonotype was obtained from a human donor in good health. CDR3 in DNA: TGTGCCAGCAGCTATATTACCGGTTACAATGAGCAGTTCTTC. Encoded protein: CASSYITGYNEQFF. The variable domain in full, with the rest retrieved from reference TRBV5-5 and TRBJ2-1, is DAGVTQSPTHLIKTRGQQVTLRCSPISGHKSVSWYQQVLGQGPQFIFQYYEKEERGRGNFPDRFSARQFPNYSSELNVNALLLGDSALYLCASSYITGYNEQFFGPGTRLTVL.